These T cell receptor beta chains were read from a single sample in a study of blood T cells in healthy people across ages. TCRdb re-derived calls from the 5' RACE reads in MiXCR, one entry per CDR3 protein. The sample consists of under 2,000,000 distinct CDR3 sequences, approximately 50% of them appearing once. The specimen sequenced was blood. Receptors originate from a woman aged 35 to 49 in good health. CDR3s include the opening cysteine and the closing phenylalanine or tryptophan. A D gene is named only where the DNA matches it firmly. Rows give clone size only sometimes, using once, few, many, or a class for an expanded clone.

clone_size j_call d_call v_call cdr3_nt cdr3_aa
NA TRBJ1-1 TRBD1 TRBV5-1 TGCGCCAGCAGCGGGACAGGGACCATGAACACTGAAGCTTTCTTT CASSGTGTMNTEAFF
NA TRBJ2-1 NA TRBV27 TGTGCCAGCAGTCTTGCAGGGGAAGGGTACAATGAGCAGTTCTTC CASSLAGEGYNEQFF
few TRBJ2-7 TRBD1 TRBV6-2/TRBV6-3 TGTGCCAGCAGCCAAGCGACAGGGGCCGAGCAGTACTTC CASSQATGAEQYF
NA TRBJ2-3 NA TRBV4-1 TGCGCCAGCAGCCACCGTGACGGCCCTAGCACAGATACGCAGTATTTT CASSHRDGPSTDTQYF
NA TRBJ2-3 TRBD2 TRBV6-6 TGTGCCGGCAGCCTAGCGGGGGTTGCAGATACGCAGTATTTT CAGSLAGVADTQYF
NA TRBJ2-5 NA TRBV12-3/TRBV12-4 TGTGCCAGCAGTTTAGGACTGATCGACGAGACCCAGTACTTC CASSLGLIDETQYF
many TRBJ2-5 TRBD2 TRBV28 TGCGCCAGCAGCTCGACTAGCGGGGGACAAGAGACCCAGTACTTC CASSSTSGGQETQYF
NA TRBJ2-1 TRBD1 TRBV28 TGTGCCAGCAGCCTTAGACAGGGTCGGGAGTTCTTC CASSLRQGREFF
NA TRBJ2-5 TRBD2 TRBV25-1 TGTGCCAGCAGTACTCTAGCGGGGGGTTCGGAGACCCAGTACTTC CASSTLAGGSETQYF
NA TRBJ1-2 NA TRBV4-1 TGCGCCAGCAGCCATGATAAGGGTTTTGGCTACACCTTC CASSHDKGFGYTF
few TRBJ2-7 TRBD2 TRBV27 TGTGCCAGCAGTCCAGTGGTTCCAACTAGCGGGGCAACCTACGAGCAGTACTTC CASSPVVPTSGATYEQYF
NA TRBJ2-1 TRBD2 TRBV27 TGTGCCAGCAGTTTATCTTCTTCCCAATATAGAGCGGGGCTCTACAATGAGCAGTTCTTC CASSLSSSQYRAGLYNEQFF
NA TRBJ1-6 NA TRBV27 TGTGCCAGCCGCCGCGGAAATCGCAATTCACCCCTCCACTTT CASRRGNRNSPLHF
NA TRBJ2-3 TRBD2 TRBV24-1 TGTGCCACCAGTGACCCGGACAAGCGGGGGACAGATACGCAGTATTTT CATSDPDKRGTDTQYF
NA TRBJ2-7 NA TRBV14 TGTGCCAGCAGCCCGGTCTCATACACTGGCGAGCAGTACTTC CASSPVSYTGEQYF
NA TRBJ1-2 NA TRBV28 TGTGCCAGCAGTTTCCAAAGGGGGGAATACTATGGCTACACCTTC CASSFQRGEYYGYTF
few TRBJ2-3 TRBD2 TRBV15 TGTGCCACCAGCGGGGGGGACAGCACAGATACGCAGTATTTT CATSGGDSTDTQYF
few TRBJ2-3 TRBD1 TRBV7-2 TGTGCCAGCAGCTGGGGAACCGGGACAGCGAATACGCAGTATTTT CASSWGTGTANTQYF
NA TRBJ2-6 NA TRBV10-1 TGCGCCAGCAGTGATGACAAGATCCGTGGGGCCAACGCCCTGACTTTC CASSDDKIRGANALTF
NA TRBJ2-4 TRBD1 TRBV6-6 TGTGCCAGTGCTCAGGGGGCGTCCAAAAACATTCAGTACTTC CASAQGASKNIQYF
NA TRBJ2-1 TRBD2 TRBV6-2/TRBV6-3 TGTGCCAGCAGCTCGCTACGCGCGTCGGGACTACGCTACAATGAGCAGTTCTTC CASSSLRASGLRYNEQFF
few TRBJ2-7 NA TRBV5-6 TGTGCCAGCAGCTCGATCCACTCCTACGAGCAGTACTTC CASSSIHSYEQYF
NA TRBJ2-4 NA TRBV24-1 TGTGCCACCAGTGACGGGAGTCTAGCCAAAAACATTCAGTACTTC CATSDGSLAKNIQYF
NA TRBJ2-2 TRBD1 TRBV5-1 TGCGCCAGCAGCTTGTCCCCCCCTGGACAGGGGTGGGCCGGGGAGCTGTTTTTT CASSLSPPGQGWAGELFF
NA TRBJ1-1 NA TRBV20-1 TGCAGTGCTAGAGTGGACCAGAAAGCTTTCTTT CSARVDQKAFF
NA TRBJ2-5 NA TRBV3-1 TGTGCCACGCCTGGAGGGGGGAATTTCCAAGAGACCCAGTACTTC CATPGGGNFQETQYF
NA TRBJ2-5 NA TRBV20-1 TGCAGTGCTAGAGCCCAGATAGGGGGGCAAGAGACCCAGTACTTC CSARAQIGGQETQYF
NA TRBJ2-3 NA TRBV24-1 TGTGCCACCAGTGACCCACAGGAGATCACAGATACGCAGTATTTT CATSDPQEITDTQYF
NA TRBJ1-5 NA TRBV20-1 TGCAGTGCCACCCCTGGGAGTGTCAATCAGCCCCAGCATTTT CSATPGSVNQPQHF
NA TRBJ2-4 TRBD1 TRBV4-1 TGCGCCAGCAGCTCCGGGACAGCGAACATTCAGTACTTC CASSSGTANIQYF
few TRBJ2-3 NA TRBV7-2 TGTGCCAGCAGCACCCGGACAGCAAGCACAGATACGCAGTATTTT CASSTRTASTDTQYF
few TRBJ1-2 TRBD1 TRBV6-4 TGTGCCAGCAGTTTTTATCCGGGACAGGGGGCGACGGGCTACACCTTC CASSFYPGQGATGYTF
NA TRBJ2-7 NA TRBV29-1 TGCAGCGGCACGCGGGACACCTACGAGCAGTACTTC CSGTRDTYEQYF
NA TRBJ2-3 TRBD2 TRBV4-3 TGCGCCAGCAGCCAAGATTTGGGGGTTGCGGGGGGGAGTAATACAGATACGCAGTATTTT CASSQDLGVAGGSNTDTQYF
NA TRBJ2-1 TRBD2 TRBV20-1 TGCAGTCCCCGTAGCCCGGGGGGGGCATCCTACAATGAGCAGTTCTTC CSPRSPGGASYNEQFF
NA TRBJ1-6 NA TRBV5-1 TGCGCCAGCAGCGCGGGACGACCTTGGCTTTCACCCCTCCACTTT CASSAGRPWLSPLHF
NA TRBJ1-2 TRBD1 TRBV15 TGTGCCACCAGCAGCGGACAGGGGACTAACTATGGCTACACCTTC CATSSGQGTNYGYTF
NA TRBJ2-1 NA TRBV24-1 TGTGCCACCAGTGATCCCAGCGACTTCAGCTCCTACAATGAGCAGTTCTTC CATSDPSDFSSYNEQFF
few TRBJ1-5 NA TRBV7-2 TGTGCCAGCAGCTTAGGGGGAAGAGGCAATCAGCCCCAGCATTTT CASSLGGRGNQPQHF